A single sample is the source of the 3 T cell receptor beta chains below, sequenced in a study of blood T cell repertoires in COVID-19. Using immunoSEQ multiplex PCR, the repertoire was profiled, and TCRdb retains in-frame clones only, with some absent. The table has approximately 440,000 clones, roughly nine tenths seen once; the top ten hold about 0.65%. Sequencing input: PBMCs or T cells enriched from blood (not recorded which). These receptors were collected from a woman aged 18-30 years who had recovered from COVID-19.

The CDR3 DNA reads TGTGCCAGCACTAGCGGCAATGAGCAGTTCTTC. Translated: CASTSGNEQFF. The chain is built from TRBV6-5 and TRBJ2-1; 7 bases agree with TRBD2. V was clipped by 7 bases and J by 6 bases; unmatched bases: 0. Germline V gene data show CDR1 as MNHEY and CDR2 as SVGAGI. The CDR3 is made up of 11 amino acids.

The rearrangement uses TRBV24-1 and TRBJ1-4; 9 bases align to TRBD1. The CDR3 contains 15 residues. Germline loops: CDR1 KGHDR, CDR2 SFDVKD. V trimming: 4 bases; J trimming: 7 bases; junction bases outside the gene matches: 6. CDR3 residues: CATSEPQGAGEKLFF. The CDR3 nucleotides are TGTGCCACCAGTGAACCACAGGGGGCTGGTGAAAAACTGTTTTTT.

This chain connects TRBV11-2 to TRBJ2-5, with 8 positions matching TRBD1. CDR1 and CDR2 from the germline V gene are SGHAT and FQNNGV. The length of the CDR3 is 14 residues. The V segment lost 6 bases and the J segment 4 bases; nucleotides outside the gene matches: 7. The CDR3, as DNA: TGTGCCAGCAGGCGCCCAGGGGGCGCAGAGACCCAGTACTTC. It yields the protein CASRRPGGAETQYF.